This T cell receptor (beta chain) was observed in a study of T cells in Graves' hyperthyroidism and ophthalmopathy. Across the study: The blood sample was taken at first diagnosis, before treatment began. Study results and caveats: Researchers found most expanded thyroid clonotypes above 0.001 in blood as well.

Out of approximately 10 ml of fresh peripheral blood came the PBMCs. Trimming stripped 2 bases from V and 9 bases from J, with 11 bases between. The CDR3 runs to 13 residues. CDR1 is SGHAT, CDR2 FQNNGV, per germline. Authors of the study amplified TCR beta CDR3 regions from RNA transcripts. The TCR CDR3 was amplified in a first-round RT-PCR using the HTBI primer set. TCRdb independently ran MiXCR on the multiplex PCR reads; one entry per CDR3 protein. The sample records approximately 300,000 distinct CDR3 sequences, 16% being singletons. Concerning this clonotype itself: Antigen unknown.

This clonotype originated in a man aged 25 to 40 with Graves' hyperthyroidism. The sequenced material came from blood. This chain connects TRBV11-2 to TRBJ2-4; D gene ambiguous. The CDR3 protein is CASSLLEKGIQYF. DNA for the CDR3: TGTGCCAGCAGCTTATTGGAGAAGGGCATTCAGTACTTC.